This T cell receptor (beta chain) originates from a study of blood T cell repertoires in COVID-19 (dated by TCRdb to the early 2020s). Regarding the complete study: The collaborator samples originated in the United States, Italy and Spain and spanned the acute and convalescent phases of COVID-19. The prospective study material was composed of cDNA or gDNA derived from T cells, B-cell-depleted T cells, or PBMCs. Subjects who had been exposed to COVID-19, were actively infected with it, or had recovered from it provided the deeply sampled blood TCRbeta repertoires that made up the dataset. A freely available public database, intended as a resource for researchers studying the immune response to SARS-CoV-2, is where the repertoires were released. The samples were drawn from the first 160 participants of the ongoing ImmuneRACE study and from 1,254 subjects provided by 6 global collaborators. Sample metadata almost always included a de-identified subject ID, COVID-19 status, age in years and sex. Where available, HLA class I and class II types were taken from metadata supplied by the sample provider and were not determined by assay-based typing.

TCRbeta CDR3 regions were amplified from genomic DNA by means of the immunoSEQ Assay, a bias-controlled multiplex PCR. The original methods were these. The number of nucleated cells in each sample was estimated by amplification of reference gene primers within the assay. To quantify the absolute abundance of each unique TCRbeta CDR3 rearrangement, sequence reads were collapsed and filtered. For each sample, productive Simpson clonality was calculated by taking the square root of Simpson's diversity index across productive rearrangements. TCRdb took this table from immuneACCESS and kept in-frame rearrangements with V and J called. Such tables lack part of the clones; where checked against another copy, unresolved V genes explain under half of the gap, and the rest is unexplained. The V and J calls and clone size come from that table; D and trimming were worked out from the DNA. The sample table holds about 66,000 clones, of which roughly nine tenths were seen once. Less than 1.5% of the sample is held by the ten biggest clonotypes.

Whole blood was collected in K2EDTA tubes by collaborating institutions according to the institutions' own protocols. For TCRbeta analysis, collaborator samples were shipped as frozen whole blood, as isolated PBMCs, or as DNA extracted from either sample type. Overall study results and their limits: The quantity of clinical and demographic metadata differed by source and by participant and was supplied without curation.

The CDR1 and CDR2 encoded by the germline V gene (reference sequence) are LGHDT and YNNKEL. The CDR3 holds 16 amino acids from the cysteine to the phenylalanine. The read is trimmed to its CDR3 DNA, 48 bases read in frame from base 1. The germline ends are 15 bases apart after V is trimmed by 0 bases and J by 4 bases. This clone was seen a handful of times. The antigen this receptor binds is unknown. There are no base qualities to consult, and no much larger clone falls within one base. This sequence was found in a man aged 60 to 69 with acute or convalescent COVID-19. The sequence joins TRBV3-1 (or the pseudogene TRBV3-2) to TRBJ1-1; TRBD1 is a weak D gene call, 5 bases matching. Sequences were obtained from peripheral blood. The CDR3 region reads CASSQDIGAMVTEAFF. The DNA is TGTGCCAGCAGCCAAGATATAGGGGCGATGGTCACTGAAGCTTTCTTT.